Listed here is a single T cell receptor (beta chain). The data stem from a study of T cells in Graves' hyperthyroidism and ophthalmopathy. V shed 4 bases, J shed 9 bases, and the junction held 7 bases outside the gene matches. CDR3 length: 14 amino acids. Germline-derived CDR1 and CDR2 are SGDLS and YYNGEE. There were TCR beta CDR3 regions amplified from RNA transcripts. An initial round of RT-PCR targeting the TCR CDR3 relied on the HTBI primer set. TCRdb re-called the multiplex PCR reads through MiXCR, storing one row per CDR3 protein. Among fewer than 350,000 distinct CDR3 sequences listed, roughly 15% were seen once.

The TCR sequence derives from a woman between 40 and 50 years old with Graves' hyperthyroidism. The specimen was blood. The gene calls are TRBV9 and TRBJ2-1; 10 nucleotides line up with TRBD1. CDR3 sequence reads: CASSPRTGGGEQFF. CDR3 sequence (DNA): TGTGCCAGCAGCCCCCGGACAGGGGGTGGTGAGCAGTTCTTC.